The T cell receptor (beta chain) described here comes from a study of spatial heterogeneity in lung cancer. Study results and caveats: Regional and ubiquitous nonsynonymous mutations were tracked by counts of regional and ubiquitous expanded TCRs, respectively. The study estimated roughly 7% alpha and roughly 13% beta chain coverage of tumor T cells. Within tumors, counts of expanded alpha and beta TCRs tracked tumor mutation counts.

Sample time point: sample taken at primary tumor resection. Material for sequencing was whole RNA from tumor, nontumor lung or frozen PBMC, left unsorted. The V segment lost 3 bases and the J segment 4 bases; nucleotides outside the gene matches: 3. Germline V gives CDR1 LNHNV, CDR2 YYDKDF (reference sequence). CDR3 length: 15 residues. TCRdb fed the 5' RACE reads into MiXCR, producing one record per CDR3 protein. The table includes 17,000 or so distinct CDR3 sequences, roughly 6.2% detected once. This clonotype showed up many times. Antigen unknown. The size of this beta chain means little, since it is a stray read in a library made for alpha chains.

The material sequenced was lung tumor tissue, taken at surgery. This TCR derives from a male donor with early-stage non-small cell lung cancer. The chain employs TRBV15 and TRBJ2-3, with 11 nucleotides matching TRBD2. CDR3 amino acids: CATSRTSGVPDTQYF. For the CDR3, the DNA is TGTGCCACCAGCAGGACTAGCGGGGTTCCAGATACGCAGTATTTT.